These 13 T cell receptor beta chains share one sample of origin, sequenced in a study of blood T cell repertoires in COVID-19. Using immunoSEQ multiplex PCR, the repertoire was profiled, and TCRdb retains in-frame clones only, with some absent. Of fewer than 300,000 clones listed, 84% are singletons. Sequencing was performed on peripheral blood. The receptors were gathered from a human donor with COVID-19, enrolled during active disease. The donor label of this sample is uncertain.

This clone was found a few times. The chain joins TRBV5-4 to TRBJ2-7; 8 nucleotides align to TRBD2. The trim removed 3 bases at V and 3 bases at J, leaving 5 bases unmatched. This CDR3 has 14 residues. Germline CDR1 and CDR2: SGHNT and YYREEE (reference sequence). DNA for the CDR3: TGTGCCAGCAGCTCGGCGGGACTAGGCTACGAGCAGTACTTC. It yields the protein CASSSAGLGYEQYF.

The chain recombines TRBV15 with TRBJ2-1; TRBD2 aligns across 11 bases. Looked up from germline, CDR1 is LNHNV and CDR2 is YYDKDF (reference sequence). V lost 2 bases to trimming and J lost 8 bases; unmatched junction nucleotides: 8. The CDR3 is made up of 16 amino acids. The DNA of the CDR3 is TGTGCCACCAGCAGACGTAGCGGGAGGGGAGAGGATGAGCAGTTCTTC. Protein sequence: CATSRRSGRGEDEQFF.

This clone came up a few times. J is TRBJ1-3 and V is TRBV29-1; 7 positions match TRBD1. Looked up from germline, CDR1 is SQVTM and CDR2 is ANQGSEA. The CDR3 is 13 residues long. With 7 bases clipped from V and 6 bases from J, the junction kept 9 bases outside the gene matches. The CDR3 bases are TGCAGCGCTAAAGGGCAGGGGGTAAACACCATATATTTT. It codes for CSAKGQGVNTIYF.

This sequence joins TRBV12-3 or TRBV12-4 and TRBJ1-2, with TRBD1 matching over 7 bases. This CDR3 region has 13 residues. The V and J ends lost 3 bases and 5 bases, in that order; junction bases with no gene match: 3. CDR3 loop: CASSFGTAYGYTF. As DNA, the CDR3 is TGTGCCAGCAGTTTTGGGACAGCTTATGGCTACACCTTC.

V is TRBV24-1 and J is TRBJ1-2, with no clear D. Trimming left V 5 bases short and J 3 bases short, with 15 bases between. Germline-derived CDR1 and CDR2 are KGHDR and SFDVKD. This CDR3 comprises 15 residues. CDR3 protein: CATSGRTGEHYGYTF. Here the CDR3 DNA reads TGTGCCACCAGTGGTAGGACGGGAGAGCACTATGGCTACACCTTC.

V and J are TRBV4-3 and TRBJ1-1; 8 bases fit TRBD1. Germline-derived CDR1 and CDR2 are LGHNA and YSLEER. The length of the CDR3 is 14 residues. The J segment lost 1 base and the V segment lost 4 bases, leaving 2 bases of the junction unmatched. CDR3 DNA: TGCGCCAGCAGCCCGGGGACAGGGAACACTGAAGCTTTCTTT. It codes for CASSPGTGNTEAFF.

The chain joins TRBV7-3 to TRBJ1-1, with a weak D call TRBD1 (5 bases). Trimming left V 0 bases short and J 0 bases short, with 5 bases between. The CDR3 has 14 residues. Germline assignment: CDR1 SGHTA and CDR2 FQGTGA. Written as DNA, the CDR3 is TGTGCCAGCAGCTTAACGACAGTGAACACTGAAGCTTTCTTT. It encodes CASSLTTVNTEAFF.

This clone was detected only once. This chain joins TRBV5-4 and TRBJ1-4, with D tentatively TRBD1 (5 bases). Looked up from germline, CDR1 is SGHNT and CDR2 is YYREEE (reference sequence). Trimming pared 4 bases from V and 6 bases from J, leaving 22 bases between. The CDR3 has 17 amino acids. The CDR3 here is CASSQWGRGSSYEKLFF. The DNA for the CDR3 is TGTGCCAGCAGCCAATGGGGACGGGGGAGTTCGTATGAAAAACTGTTTTTT.

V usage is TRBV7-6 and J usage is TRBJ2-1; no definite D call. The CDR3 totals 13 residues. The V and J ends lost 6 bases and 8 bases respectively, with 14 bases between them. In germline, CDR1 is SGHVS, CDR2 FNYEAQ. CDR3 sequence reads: CASSMELGDEQFF. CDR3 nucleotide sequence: TGTGCCAGCAGTATGGAGCTAGGCGATGAGCAGTTCTTC. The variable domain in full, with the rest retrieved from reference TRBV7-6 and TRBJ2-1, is GAGVSQSPRYKVTKRGQDVALRCDPISGHVSLYWYRQALGQGPEFLTYFNYEAQQDKSGLPNDRFSAERPEGSISTLTIQRTEQRDSAMYRCASSMELGDEQFFGPGTRLTVL.

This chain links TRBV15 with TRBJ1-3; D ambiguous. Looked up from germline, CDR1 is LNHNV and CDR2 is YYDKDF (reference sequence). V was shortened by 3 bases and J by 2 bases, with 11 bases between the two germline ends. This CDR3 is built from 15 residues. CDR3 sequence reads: CATSRDPGAGNTIYF. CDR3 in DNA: TGTGCCACCAGCAGGGATCCCGGGGCTGGAAACACCATATATTTT.

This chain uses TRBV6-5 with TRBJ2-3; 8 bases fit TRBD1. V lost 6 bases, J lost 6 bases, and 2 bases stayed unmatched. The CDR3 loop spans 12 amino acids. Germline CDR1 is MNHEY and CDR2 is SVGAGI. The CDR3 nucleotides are TGTGCCAGCAGCTGGACAGGGGATACGCAGTATTTT. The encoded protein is CASSWTGDTQYF.

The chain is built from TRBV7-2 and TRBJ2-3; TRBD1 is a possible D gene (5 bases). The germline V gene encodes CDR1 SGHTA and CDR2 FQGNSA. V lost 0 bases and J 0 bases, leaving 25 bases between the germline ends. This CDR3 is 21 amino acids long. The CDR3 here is CASSLAGARNRGRRSTDTQYF. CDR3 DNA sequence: TGTGCCAGCAGCTTAGCAGGGGCACGGAACAGAGGTCGTCGGAGCACAGATACGCAGTATTTT.

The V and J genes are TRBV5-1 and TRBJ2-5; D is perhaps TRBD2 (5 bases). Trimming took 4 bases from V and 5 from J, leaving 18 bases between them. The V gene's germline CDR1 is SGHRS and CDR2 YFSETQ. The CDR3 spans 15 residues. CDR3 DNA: TGCGCCAGCAGCAGTCTAGGGTCCCGAGGGGAGACCCAGTACTTC. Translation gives CASSSLGSRGETQYF.